The rows below give T cell receptor beta chains drawn from one sample of a study of T-cell reconstitution after alpha-beta-depleted transplantation in children. TCRdb re-analysed the PCR reads in MiXCR, keeping a single row per CDR3 protein. Of 700,000 to 950,000 distinct CDR3 sequences in the sample, less than 20% were seen once. The source was PBMCs, mostly from graft donor cells, collected 360 days after TCRalphabeta/CD19-depleted stem cell transplant. All receptors come from a male patient aged 5 to 17 who had a stem cell transplant for acute lymphoblastic leukemia, so the T cells may come from the graft donor. Each CDR3 is given with its conserved first and last residue. A D gene is named only where the DNA matches it firmly. Part of the rows lack a size; the others show once, few, many or a class for expanded clones.

J: TRBJ1-2; D: -; V: TRBV18; size: few; CDR3: CASSPVGGGPNYGYTF; DNA: TGTGCCAGCTCACCAGTCGGAGGGGGGCCTAACTATGGCTACACCTTC
J: TRBJ2-7; D: -; V: TRBV7-8; size: -; CDR3: CASSFLATSSYEQYF; DNA: TGTGCCAGCAGCTTTCTAGCAACTAGCTCCTACGAGCAGTACTTC
J: TRBJ2-7; D: -; V: TRBV3-1; size: -; CDR3: CASSRTSLYEQYF; DNA: TGTGCCAGCAGCCGGACTTCACTCTACGAGCAGTACTTC
J: TRBJ2-1; D: -; V: TRBV27; size: -; CDR3: CASRGRVNPYNEQFF; DNA: TGTGCCAGCCGTGGGCGAGTAAACCCTTACAATGAGCAGTTCTTC
J: TRBJ2-2; D: TRBD1; V: TRBV29-1; size: few; CDR3: CSVLTGGLTGELFF; DNA: TGCAGCGTGCTTACAGGGGGCCTTACCGGGGAGCTGTTTTTT
J: TRBJ2-2; D: -; V: TRBV2; size: once; CDR3: CASSEGLETYTGELFF; DNA: TGTGCCAGCAGTGAAGGGCTGGAAACCTACACCGGGGAGCTGTTTTTT
J: TRBJ2-3; D: TRBD2; V: TRBV7-3; size: -; CDR3: CASSNPGLAGVDTQYF; DNA: TGTGCCAGCAGCAACCCGGGGCTAGCGGGAGTAGATACGCAGTATTTT
J: TRBJ2-7; D: -; V: TRBV27; size: few; CDR3: CASRQTGRPYEQYF; DNA: TGTGCCAGCAGACAGACAGGACGGCCCTACGAGCAGTACTTC
J: TRBJ1-1; D: -; V: TRBV2; size: -; CDR3: CASSVKESVTEAFF; DNA: TGTGCCAGCAGTGTAAAGGAGAGTGTCACTGAAGCTTTCTTT
J: TRBJ2-5; D: -; V: TRBV20-1; size: few; CDR3: CSAPDHSRSETQYF; DNA: TGCAGTGCGCCAGACCACTCACGGTCAGAGACCCAGTACTTC
J: TRBJ1-5; D: -; V: TRBV7-2; size: many; CDR3: CASSLYVGQPQHF; DNA: TGTGCCAGCAGCTTATATGTAGGTCAGCCCCAGCATTTT
J: TRBJ2-3; D: -; V: TRBV12-3/TRBV12-4; size: -; CDR3: CASSPTDLSTDTQYF; DNA: TGTGCCAGCAGCCCGACGGATCTGAGCACAGATACGCAGTATTTT
J: TRBJ2-7; D: -; V: TRBV20-1; size: few; CDR3: CSASRQVAEGPYF; DNA: TGCAGTGCTAGTCGTCAGGTGGCGGAGGGACCCTACTTC
J: TRBJ2-1; D: -; V: TRBV9; size: -; CDR3: CASSVGGRGDSYNEQFF; DNA: TGTGCCAGCAGCGTAGGGGGAAGGGGGGATTCCTACAATGAGCAGTTCTTC
J: TRBJ1-5; D: TRBD1; V: TRBV20-1; size: -; CDR3: CSTNRQGRRNQPQHF; DNA: TGCAGTACTAACAGACAGGGCAGACGGAATCAGCCCCAGCATTTT
J: TRBJ2-3; D: TRBD2; V: TRBV7-6; size: -; CDR3: CASSSRGSGMPDTQYF; DNA: TGTGCCAGCAGCTCCCGGGGCAGCGGGATGCCAGATACGCAGTATTTT
J: TRBJ1-6; D: -; V: TRBV12-3/TRBV12-4; size: few; CDR3: CASSRDTSGSPLHF; DNA: TGTGCCAGCAGTCGGGACACCTCTGGATCACCCCTCCACTTT
J: TRBJ2-7; D: -; V: TRBV30; size: -; CDR3: CAWSDQQGSISEQYF; DNA: TGTGCCTGGAGTGACCAACAGGGATCTATTTCCGAGCAGTACTTC
J: TRBJ2-7; D: -; V: TRBV4-2; size: few; CDR3: CASSHGHTSTSYEQYF; DNA: TGTGCCAGCAGCCACGGCCACACCTCAACCTCCTACGAGCAGTACTTC
J: TRBJ1-2; D: TRBD1; V: TRBV2; size: few; CDR3: CASSEVEAGGYYGYTF; DNA: TGTGCCAGCAGTGAAGTTGAGGCAGGGGGTTACTATGGCTACACCTTC
J: TRBJ1-1; D: -; V: TRBV6-6; size: -; CDR3: CASSYLGIEAFF; DNA: TGTGCCAGCAGTTACCTCGGTATTGAAGCTTTCTTT
J: TRBJ2-1; D: -; V: TRBV11-3; size: many; CDR3: CASSREGLYNEQFF; DNA: TGTGCCAGCAGCCGGGAAGGGCTCTACAATGAGCAGTTCTTC
J: TRBJ2-5; D: -; V: TRBV6-5; size: few; CDR3: CASSYSGTGLQETQYF; DNA: TGTGCCAGCAGTTACTCAGGAACAGGGCTCCAAGAGACCCAGTACTTC
J: TRBJ2-1; D: -; V: TRBV27; size: many; CDR3: CASGGSEQFF; DNA: TGTGCCAGCGGGGGGAGTGAGCAGTTCTTC